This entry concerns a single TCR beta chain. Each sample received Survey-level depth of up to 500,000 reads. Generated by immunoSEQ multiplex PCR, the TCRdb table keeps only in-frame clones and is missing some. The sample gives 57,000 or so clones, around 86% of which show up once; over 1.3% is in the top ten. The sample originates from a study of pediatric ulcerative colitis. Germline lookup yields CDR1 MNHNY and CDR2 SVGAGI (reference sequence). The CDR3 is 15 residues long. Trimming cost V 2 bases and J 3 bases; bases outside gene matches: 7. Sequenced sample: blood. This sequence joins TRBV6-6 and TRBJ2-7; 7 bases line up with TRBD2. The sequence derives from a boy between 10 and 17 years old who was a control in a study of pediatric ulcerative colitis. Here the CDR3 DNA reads TGTGCCAGCAGTTACGATTCCGGGGAGGGCTACGAGCAGTACTTC. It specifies CASSYDSGEGYEQYF.